These 20 T cell receptor beta chains were all obtained from the same sample, sequenced in a study of Graves' ophthalmopathy and Graves' hyperthyroidism. Amplified TCR beta CDR3 regions were obtained using RNA transcripts as template. RT-PCR was first run with HTBI primers, then multiplex PCR in a second round. Each CDR3 protein gets one entry after TCRdb re-called the multiplex PCR reads with MiXCR. Of over a million distinct CDR3 sequences in the sample, around a third were seen once. Source material: peripheral blood or thyroid tissue (not recorded which). These receptors were collected from an adult man with Graves' hyperthyroidism.

The table lists this clonotype with many counts. The chain combines TRBV7-9 with TRBJ1-5, with D possibly being TRBD1 (5 bases). The CDR3 is 13 residues long. Germline V gene sequence: CDR1 SEHNR, CDR2 FQNEAQ (reference sequence). The V end was cut by 3 bases, the J end by 4 bases, with 7 bases between. The CDR3 here is CASSFSGNQPQHF. CDR3 nucleotides: TGTGCCAGCAGCTTCTCAGGGAATCAGCCCCAGCATTTT.

This clonotype has just a few counts. The chain uses TRBV4-3 and TRBJ2-7, with D perhaps assigned TRBD1 or TRBD2 (6 bases each). V was pared by 0 bases and J by 4 bases, with 10 bases between. This CDR3 contains 14 residues. In germline, CDR1 is LGHNA, CDR2 YSLEER. CDR3 DNA sequence: TGCGCCAGCAGCCAAGATGGAGGGGGGTACGAGCAGTACTTC. This codes for CASSQDGGGYEQYF.

This clonotype was seen only a few times. The chain employs TRBV15 and TRBJ2-5; D may be TRBD1 (5 bases). V was pared by 1 base and J by 9 bases, with 12 bases between. Germline V CDR1 and CDR2: LNHNV, YYDKDF (reference sequence). The CDR3 totals 13 residues. This CDR3 reads CATSRVSGLAQYF. As DNA, the CDR3 is TGTGCCACCAGCAGAGTGTCAGGGCTAGCCCAGTACTTC.

This clonotype was found many times. The chain links TRBV10-3 to TRBJ1-1; a possible D gene is TRBD1 (5 bases). The V gene's germline CDR1 is ENHRY and CDR2 SYGVKD. The CDR3 has 18 amino acids. The V end lost 1 base, the J end lost 1 base, and 19 bases lay between the germline ends. CDR3 in amino acids: CAISEWGRDSEANTEAFF. CDR3 DNA: TGTGCCATCAGTGAGTGGGGTCGGGACTCGGAGGCGAACACTGAAGCTTTCTTT.

This clonotype has more than one count but fewer than ten. This chain joins TRBV28 and TRBJ1-5; D is unresolved. The CDR3 totals 12 residues. Looked up from germline, CDR1 is MDHEN and CDR2 is SYDVKM. V was pared by 6 bases and J by 6 bases, with 9 bases between. CDR3 DNA sequence: TGTGCCAGCAGACTCGTTAGTCAGCCCCAGCATTTT. Translation: CASRLVSQPQHF.

The chain joins TRBV18 to TRBJ2-7; D is possibly TRBD1 or TRBD2 (5 bases each). The CDR3 covers 15 residues. CDR1 is KGHSH, CDR2 LQKENI, per germline. V was trimmed by 3 bases and J by 2 bases, leaving 14 bases between them. In DNA, the CDR3 is TGTGCCAGCTCACCTACCGGGACGAGAGCCTACGAGCAGTACTTC. Its protein is CASSPTGTRAYEQYF.

The chain joins TRBV7-9 to TRBJ1-4, with 11 positions matching TRBD1. CDR3 length: 20 residues. Trimming took 7 bases from V and 1 from J; bases not matched to a gene: 17. The germline CDR1 and CDR2 sequences are SEHNR and FQNEAQ (reference sequence). Here the CDR3 DNA reads TGTGCCAGCACCCAACACCGAAAACCGGGACAGGGGGGAACTAATGAAAAACTGTTTTTT. It specifies CASTQHRKPGQGGTNEKLFF.

V is TRBV7-9 and J is TRBJ1-6; D is possibly TRBD1 (5 bases). V gave up 6 bases and J gave up 7 bases, with 16 bases separating them. Germline V gene lookup returns CDR1 SEHNR and CDR2 FQNEAQ (reference sequence). There are 15 residues in the CDR3. The CDR3 loop is CASSSAGTRNSPLHF. The CDR3, as DNA: TGTGCCAGCAGTTCTGCCGGGACGCGAAATTCACCCCTCCACTTT.

The chain combines TRBV4-3 with TRBJ2-7, with 8 bases aligning to TRBD1. The CDR3 is 15 residues long. CDR1 and CDR2 (germline): LGHNA, YSLEER. The ends lost 1 base at V and 3 bases at J; junction bases unmatched: 5. In nucleotides, the CDR3 is TGCGCCAGCAGCCAAGTACATACAGGGGGCTACGAGCAGTACTTC. It specifies CASSQVHTGGYEQYF.

V gene TRBV7-8 combines with J gene TRBJ1-6, with 10 bases matching TRBD1. Trimming removed 6 bases from V and 10 bases from J; junction bases left unmatched: 9. Germline CDR1 reads SGHVS; CDR2 reads FQNEAQ. The CDR3 runs to 15 residues. CDR3 amino acids: CASRSGTGVSSPLHF. The DNA for the CDR3 is TGTGCCAGCAGGTCTGGGACAGGGGTATCCTCACCCCTCCACTTT. Supplemented by reference TRBV7-8 and TRBJ1-6, the full variable domain reads GAGVSQSPRYKVAKRGQDVALRCDPISGHVSLFWYQQALGQGPEFLTYFQNEAQLDKSGLPSDRFFAERPEGSVSTLKIQRTQQEDSAVYLCASRSGTGVSSPLHFGNGTRLTVT.

The table lists this clonotype with many counts. V and J are TRBV20-1 and TRBJ2-5; D is undetermined. Per germline, CDR1 DFQATT and CDR2 SNEGSKA (reference sequence). The CDR3 spans 11 residues. With 0 bases removed from V and 11 bases from J, the gap between germline ends came to 10 bases. The CDR3 loop is CSARDANTQYF. CDR3 nucleotides: TGCAGTGCTAGAGATGCCAATACACAGTACTTC.

This clonotype appeared many times. The chain recombines TRBV20-1 with TRBJ1-6; D is uncertain. This CDR3 has 17 amino acids. Deletions cut 1 base from V and 0 bases from J, with 13 bases between. Germline V gives CDR1 DFQATT, CDR2 SNEGSKA (reference sequence). The CDR3 sequence: CSARVPRLSSYNSPLHF. CDR3 in DNA: TGCAGTGCTAGAGTTCCCAGATTAAGCTCCTATAATTCACCCCTCCACTTT.

A few counts support this clonotype. The rearrangement uses TRBV5-1 and TRBJ2-2; 7 nucleotides align to TRBD1. This CDR3 is 15 amino acids long. Germline V gives CDR1 SGHRS, CDR2 YFSETQ. V shed 2 bases, J shed 2 bases, and the junction held 3 bases outside the gene matches. The CDR3 nucleotides read TGCGCCAGCAGCTTCGGGACAGACAACACCGGGGAGCTGTTTTTT. Protein product: CASSFGTDNTGELFF. Full variable domain (rest looked up from reference TRBV5-1 and TRBJ2-2): KAGVTQTPRYLIKTRGQQVTLSCSPISGHRSVSWYQQTPGQGLQFLFEYFSETQRNKGNFPGRFSGRQFSNSRSEMNVSTLELGDSALYLCASSFGTDNTGELFFGEGSRLTVL.

The CDR3 loop reads CASSEVPGARQPQHF. The CDR3 DNA sequence: TGTGCCAGCAGTGAAGTCCCGGGGGCCCGGCAGCCCCAGCATTTT. The chain employs TRBV2 and TRBJ1-5; TRBD1 is a possible D gene (6 bases). Germline CDR1 SNHLY, CDR2 FYNNEI. The CDR3 is 15 residues long. Trimming shortened V by 1 base and J by 7 bases, and 14 bases separated the two germline ends.

V is TRBV29-1 and J is TRBJ2-2, with 8 bases lining up with TRBD2. The germline V gene encodes CDR1 SQVTM and CDR2 ANQGSEA. Trimming removed 4 bases from V and 1 base from J; junction bases left unmatched: 2. The CDR3 length is 14 residues. CDR3 in DNA: TGCAGCGTTGCACTAGCGGTGAACACCGGGGAGCTGTTTTTT. Translating gives CSVALAVNTGELFF.

The chain recombines TRBV7-2 with TRBJ2-7; no clear D gene. The germline gives CDR1 SGHTA, CDR2 FQGNSA. Trimming stripped 0 bases from V and 12 bases from J, with 21 bases between. The CDR3 is made up of 15 amino acids. In nucleotides, the CDR3 is TGTGCCAGCAGCTTAGCCAGAGCTACTACGGCCCGCGGGTACTTC. The encoded protein is CASSLARATTARGYF. The full variable domain, its missing parts supplied by reference TRBV7-2 and TRBJ2-7, is GAGVSQSPSNKVTEKGKDVELRCDPISGHTALYWYRQSLGQGLEFLIYFQGNSAPDKSGLPSDRFSAERTGGSVSTLTIQRTQQEDSAVYLCASSLARATTARGYFGPGTRLTVT.

This clonotype appeared many times. This chain joins TRBV20-1 and TRBJ1-2; D possibly corresponds to TRBD1 (5 bases). Looked up from germline, CDR1 is DFQATT and CDR2 is SNEGSKA (reference sequence). The CDR3 is 14 amino acids. The V end was cut by 6 bases, the J end by 2 bases, with 16 bases between. The CDR3 is CSAPQSTANYGYTF. Written as DNA, the CDR3 is TGCAGTGCCCCACAATCGACAGCCAACTATGGCTACACCTTC.

The chain carries TRBV3-1 and TRBJ2-2; tentatively, D is TRBD1 (6 bases). This CDR3 has 13 amino acids. With 2 bases removed from V and 7 bases from J, the gap between germline ends came to 8 bases. The germline V gene encodes CDR1 LGHDT and CDR2 YNNKEL (reference sequence). CDR3 amino acids: CASSQRTDGELFF. Here the CDR3 DNA reads TGTGCCAGCAGCCAACGGACAGACGGGGAGCTGTTTTTT.

In its sample, this clonotype was seen a few times. The V gene is TRBV12-5, the J gene TRBJ1-1; TRBD1 might be the D (6 bases). This CDR3 comprises 16 residues. CDR1 and CDR2 (germline): LGHNT, FRNRAP. V lost 5 bases and J 4 bases, leaving 20 bases between the germline ends. CDR3 nucleotide sequence: TGTGCTAGTGGTGCCGCCGCTCAGGGGAAGGTCACTGAAGCTTTCTTT. Its protein is CASGAAAQGKVTEAFF.

Only one count was recorded for this clonotype. The rearrangement joins TRBV5-6 to TRBJ2-5; 10 nucleotides match TRBD1. This CDR3 comprises 15 residues. CDR1 is SGHDT and CDR2 is YYEEEE in the germline V gene. Trimming took 7 bases from V and 1 from J; bases not matched to a gene: 7. The CDR3 protein is CASAWDRGFQETQYF. CDR3 nucleotides: TGTGCCAGCGCTTGGGACAGGGGATTCCAAGAGACCCAGTACTTC.